A single count supports the clone carrying this T cell receptor beta chain. Its specificity is not known. The sample comes from a study of T cell responses to AZD1222 COVID-19 vaccine. Study-wide results and limits: Dominant at 160-218 and 743-854, vaccine-associated CD4 TCRs also spanned spike. Nearly half of the spike-specific TCRs reportedly recognize variant regions that carry no mutations. Clonal diversity was possibly underestimated, and the donors were mostly white British, with more females.

Germline loops: CDR1 LGHNA, CDR2 YNFKEQ. Trimming removed 1 base from V and 4 bases from J; junction bases left unmatched: 3. The CDR3 loop spans 15 amino acids. Libraries were prepared by immunoSEQ multiplex PCR; TCRdb keeps only in-frame clonotypes and omits some of them. The table lists 65,000 to 85,000 clones, around 89% of them singletons. The sequenced sample was peripheral blood, obtained 28 days after the second dose of the MenACWY control vaccine. The chain employs TRBV4-2 and TRBJ1-4, with 7 bases matching TRBD1. The sequence came from an adult who received the MenACWY meningococcal vaccine as a control. The DNA of the CDR3 is TGTGCCAGCAGCCAAGCAGACAGGGTTAATGAAAAACTGTTTTTT. This codes for CASSQADRVNEKLFF.